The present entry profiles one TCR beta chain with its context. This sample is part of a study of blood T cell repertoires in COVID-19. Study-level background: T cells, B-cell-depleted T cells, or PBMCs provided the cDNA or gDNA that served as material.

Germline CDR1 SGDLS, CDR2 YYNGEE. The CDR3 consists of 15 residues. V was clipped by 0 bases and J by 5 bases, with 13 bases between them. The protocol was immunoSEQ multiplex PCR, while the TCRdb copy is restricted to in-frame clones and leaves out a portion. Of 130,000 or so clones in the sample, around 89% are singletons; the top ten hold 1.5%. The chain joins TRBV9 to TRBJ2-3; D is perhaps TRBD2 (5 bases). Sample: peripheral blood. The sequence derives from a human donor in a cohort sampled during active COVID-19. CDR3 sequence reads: CASSVVVGRGDTQYF. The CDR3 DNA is TGTGCCAGCAGCGTAGTTGTGGGCCGGGGAGATACGCAGTATTTT.